These 3 T cell receptor beta chains share one sample of origin, sequenced in a study of T cell responses to AZD1222 COVID-19 vaccine. Repertoires were generated with immunoSEQ multiplex PCR, while TCRdb's copy carries only in-frame clones and drops some. The sample includes some 150,000 clones, about 89% of them seen just once. Sample: peripheral blood, taken on day 0 of AZD1222 vaccination. Receptors originate from an adult in good health.

V and J are TRBV25-1 and TRBJ2-1, with D uncertain. The V and J ends lost 3 bases and 4 bases respectively, with 16 bases between them. Germline CDR1 reads MGHDK; CDR2 reads SYGVNS. The CDR3 sequence is 16 residues long. For the CDR3, the DNA is TGTGCCAGCAGTGATCAGTTAGAACAGAGATACAATGAGCAGTTCTTC. Its protein is CASSDQLEQRYNEQFF.

The genes are TRBV6-6 and TRBJ2-7, with unresolved D. CDR3 length: 14 residues. V was shortened by 2 bases and J by 1 base, with 9 bases between the two germline ends. The germline CDR1 and CDR2 sequences are MNHNY and SVGAGI (reference sequence). The CDR3 sequence: CASSYAADSYEQYF. The DNA of the CDR3 is TGTGCCAGCAGTTACGCCGCGGATTCCTACGAGCAGTACTTC.

The chain joins TRBV10-2 to TRBJ2-7; possibly TRBD2 for D (7 bases). Germline V gene data show CDR1 as WSHSY and CDR2 as SAAADI. This CDR3 has 15 residues. Trimming pared 3 bases from V and 7 bases from J, leaving 19 bases between. In DNA, the CDR3 is TGCGCCAGCAGTGACTCCGCAGCGGGGAGGGGGGAGCAGTACGTC. Protein sequence: CASSDSAAGRGEQYV.